Shown below are 21 T cell receptor beta chains from a single sample sequenced in a study of PD-L1 blockade in urothelial cancer. The time point: pretreatment peripheral blood. Sequencing used immunoSEQ multiplex PCR; TCRdb keeps in-frame clones, though not all of them. The table has some 71,000 clones, 85% seen once. This specimen consisted of PBMCs, obtained around atezolizumab (anti-PD-L1) treatment. These TCRs come from a man between 35 and 55 years old with urothelial cancer.

This clone rates as large. The rearrangement joins TRBV7-9 to TRBJ1-4; D perhaps matches TRBD1 (6 bases). This CDR3 comprises 13 residues. V lost 8 bases, J lost 8 bases, and 15 bases lay in between. CDR1 and CDR2 (germline): SEHNR, FQNEAQ (reference sequence). The CDR3 region has the DNA TGTGCCAGCCAAGGGACATCGCAAGAAAAACTGTTTTTT. Amino acids: CASQGTSQEKLFF.

The chain employs TRBV2 and TRBJ2-7; D is possibly TRBD2 (5 bases). The CDR3 covers 13 residues. V lost 6 bases and J lost 3, with 12 bases in between. From germline, CDR1 is SNHLY and CDR2 FYNNEI. The CDR3 loop is CASSLLEGYEQYF. CDR3 coding DNA: TGTGCCAGCAGCCTTTTAGAGGGCTACGAGCAGTACTTC.

The rearrangement links TRBV30 to TRBJ2-1, with D maybe TRBD2 (5 bases). The germline gives CDR1 GTSNPN, CDR2 SVGIG (reference sequence). The CDR3 length is 13 residues. Deletions cut 3 bases from V and 7 bases from J, with 13 bases between. CDR3 bases: TGTGCCTGGAGGGTAAGGGAGAGGAATGAGCAGTTCTTC. Translating it yields CAWRVRERNEQFF.

The chain is built from TRBV7-2 and TRBJ1-1; D is undetermined. V lost 11 bases and J 1 base, leaving 14 bases between the germline ends. CDR3 size: 13 residues. Germline CDR1 SGHTA, CDR2 FQGNSA. CDR3 in DNA: TGTGCCGCGTCCGACATCAGGAACACTGAAGCTTTCTTT. Its protein product is CAASDIRNTEAFF. Full variable domain (remainder filled in from reference TRBV7-2 and TRBJ1-1): GAGVSQSPSNKVTEKGKDVELRCDPISGHTALYWYRQSLGQGLEFLIYFQGNSAPDKSGLPSDRFSAERTGGSVSTLTIQRTQQEDSAVYLCAASDIRNTEAFFGQGTRLTVV.

This chain connects TRBV29-1 to TRBJ2-3; 16 bases line up with TRBD2. The CDR3 contains 15 residues. V dropped 6 bases and J dropped 8; count of bases not matched to a gene: 8. Germline-derived CDR1 and CDR2 are SQVTM and ANQGSEA. CDR3 region: CSVAGTSGRAPTQYF. For the CDR3, the DNA is TGCAGCGTGGCCGGGACTAGCGGGAGGGCCCCTACGCAGTATTTT.

CDR3 loop: CASSLAAVFTTGELFF. Here the CDR3 DNA reads TGTGCCAGCAGCTTAGCAGCCGTGTTCACCACCGGGGAGCTGTTTTTT. V and J are TRBV7-2 and TRBJ2-2; no firm D call. Germline assignment: CDR1 SGHTA and CDR2 FQGNSA. V lost 0 bases and J lost 4, with 12 bases in between. This CDR3 has 16 amino acids.

Here the CDR3 reads CASSDRGYPYEQYF. DNA for the CDR3: TGTGCCAGCAGTGACCGGGGTTACCCCTACGAGCAGTACTTC. This rearrangement joins TRBV25-1 to TRBJ2-7; TRBD2 is a possible D gene (5 bases). The CDR3 is 14 amino acids. Trimming took off 3 bases at V and 2 bases at J, with 11 bases between the two ends. Germline CDR1 MGHDK, CDR2 SYGVNS.

The chain links TRBV28 to TRBJ1-3; D possibly corresponds to TRBD1 (5 bases). The CDR3 is 13 residues long. The germline V gene has CDR1 MDHEN and CDR2 SYDVKM. The V and J ends lost 10 bases and 4 bases respectively, with 14 bases between them. The CDR3 nucleotides read TGTGCCACCCAGCCCAGGGTAGGAAACACCATATATTTT. Translation: CATQPRVGNTIYF.

The chain joins TRBV4-2 to TRBJ2-2, with D possibly matching TRBD1 (6 bases). V was clipped by 5 bases and J by 4 bases, with 14 bases between them. The germline CDR1 and CDR2 sequences are LGHNA and YNFKEQ. The CDR3 totals 15 residues. CDR3: CASSSRATGTGELFF. CDR3 sequence (DNA): TGTGCCAGCAGCTCTCGGGCGACAGGCACCGGGGAGCTGTTTTTT.

The sample holds one count of this clone. The chain recombines TRBV19 with TRBJ2-7; D possibly corresponds to TRBD2 (6 bases). CDR3 length equals 13 residues. Trimming pared 3 bases from V and 6 bases from J, leaving 12 bases between. CDR1 is LNHDA, CDR2 SQIVND, per germline (reference sequence). CDR3 amino acids: CASSMGRESEQYF. DNA for the CDR3: TGTGCCAGTAGTATGGGCCGGGAGAGCGAGCAGTACTTC.

The DNA of the CDR3 is TGTGCCAGCAGCTTAAACAGGGGGGATCAGCCCCAGCATTTT. The encoded protein is CASSLNRGDQPQHF. J is TRBJ1-5 and V is TRBV7-2; TRBD1 matches 8 bases. Germline lookup yields CDR1 SGHTA and CDR2 FQGNSA. The CDR3 is made up of 14 amino acids. Germline trimming cut 2 bases from V and 5 bases from J; bases unmatched to any gene: 2.

This clone came up a few times. The chain is built from TRBV6-1 and TRBJ2-1, with D possibly being TRBD2 (6 bases). Per the germline V gene, CDR1 is MNHNS and CDR2 is SASEGT. The CDR3 is 14 amino acids. Deletions cut 6 bases from V and 5 bases from J, with 14 bases between. The CDR3 region has the DNA TGTGCCAGCAGAAAGTCGGGAGCGAACAATGAGCAGTTCTTC. As protein: CASRKSGANNEQFF.

This chain links TRBV5-4 with TRBJ2-1, with D unresolved. This CDR3 is built from 13 residues. The V end lost 4 bases, the J end lost 6 bases, and 11 bases lay between the germline ends. CDR1 and CDR2 from the germline V gene are SGHNT and YYREEE (reference sequence). DNA for the CDR3: TGTGCCAGCAGCCCCCTTTCCCGCAATGAGCAGTTCTTC. Protein: CASSPLSRNEQFF.

The chain has TRBV6-5 and TRBJ1-1; 8 bases agree with TRBD1. This CDR3 spans 15 amino acids. Germline-derived CDR1 and CDR2 are MNHEY and SVGAGI. The V gene end was trimmed by 0 bases and the J gene end by 8 bases; junction bases not matched to a gene: 8. The CDR3, as DNA: TGTGCCAGCAGTTACTCTGGCAGGGGGCCGATAGAAGCTTTCTTT. This sequence encodes CASSYSGRGPIEAFF.

The chain carries TRBV28 and TRBJ1-1; D unresolved. The germline V gene has CDR1 MDHEN and CDR2 SYDVKM. The CDR3 loop spans 14 amino acids. Trimming stripped 4 bases from V and 6 bases from J, with 15 bases between. The CDR3 sequence is CASSSGVFTAEAFF. As DNA, the CDR3 is TGTGCCAGCAGTTCCGGGGTGTTCACGGCTGAAGCTTTCTTT.

This chain uses TRBV27 with TRBJ2-3, with D possibly being TRBD1 (5 bases). This CDR3 is 14 amino acids long. V was cut by 3 bases and J by 0 bases, with 7 bases left in between. Germline V CDR1 and CDR2: MNHEY, SMNVEV (reference sequence). CDR3 sequence reads: CASSFRESTDTQYF. The CDR3 DNA follows: TGTGCCAGCAGTTTCAGGGAAAGCACAGATACGCAGTATTTT.

The gene calls are TRBV11-2 and TRBJ2-2; tentative D call: TRBD2 (6 bases). Germline values: CDR1 SGHAT, CDR2 FQNNGV. V was pared by 4 bases and J by 1 base, with 13 bases between. The CDR3 extends over 16 amino acids. This CDR3 reads CASSSPGTRNTGELFF. In DNA, the CDR3 is TGTGCCAGCAGCTCCCCCGGGACTCGGAACACCGGGGAGCTGTTTTTT.

The J gene is TRBJ1-5, the V gene TRBV10-2, with D perhaps TRBD1 (6 bases). Germline lookup yields CDR1 WSHSY and CDR2 SAAADI. This CDR3 has 13 amino acids. V lost 3 bases and J lost 5, with 8 bases in between. CDR3 bases: TGCGCCAGCAGTGACAGGGGTGATCAGCCCCAGCATTTT. Protein product: CASSDRGDQPQHF.

This rearrangement joins TRBV28 to TRBJ1-5, with a weak D call TRBD1 (6 bases). Germline-derived CDR1 and CDR2 are MDHEN and SYDVKM. The CDR3 totals 15 residues. The V end lost 6 bases, the J end lost 1 base, and 13 bases lay between the germline ends. The CDR3: CASRTSGQSNQPQHF. The CDR3 DNA reads TGTGCCAGCAGAACCTCAGGACAGAGCAATCAGCCCCAGCATTTT. Drawing the rest from reference TRBV28 and TRBJ1-5, the complete variable domain is DVKVTQSSRYLVKRTGEKVFLECVQDMDHENMFWYRQDPGLGLRLIYFSYDVKMKEKGDIPEGYSVSREKKERFSLILESASTNQTSMYLCASRTSGQSNQPQHFGDGTRLSIL.

This sequence joins TRBV5-6 and TRBJ2-7, with 7 nucleotides matching TRBD1. The CDR3 spans 14 residues. Germline V gene data show CDR1 as SGHDT and CDR2 as YYEEEE. The V and J ends lost 4 bases and 0 bases, in that order; junction bases with no gene match: 4. The CDR3 nucleotides are TGTGCCAGCAGCATCCCAGGGGGCTCCTACGAGCAGTACTTC. Protein sequence: CASSIPGGSYEQYF.

The gene calls are TRBV10-3 and TRBJ1-5; TRBD1 aligns across 8 bases. The ends lost 6 bases at V and 9 bases at J; junction bases unmatched: 10. The CDR3 loop spans 14 amino acids. The germline gives CDR1 ENHRY, CDR2 SYGVKD. The CDR3 protein is CAIRPGQATAPQHF. As DNA, the CDR3 is TGTGCCATCAGACCGGGACAGGCCACTGCGCCCCAGCATTTT.